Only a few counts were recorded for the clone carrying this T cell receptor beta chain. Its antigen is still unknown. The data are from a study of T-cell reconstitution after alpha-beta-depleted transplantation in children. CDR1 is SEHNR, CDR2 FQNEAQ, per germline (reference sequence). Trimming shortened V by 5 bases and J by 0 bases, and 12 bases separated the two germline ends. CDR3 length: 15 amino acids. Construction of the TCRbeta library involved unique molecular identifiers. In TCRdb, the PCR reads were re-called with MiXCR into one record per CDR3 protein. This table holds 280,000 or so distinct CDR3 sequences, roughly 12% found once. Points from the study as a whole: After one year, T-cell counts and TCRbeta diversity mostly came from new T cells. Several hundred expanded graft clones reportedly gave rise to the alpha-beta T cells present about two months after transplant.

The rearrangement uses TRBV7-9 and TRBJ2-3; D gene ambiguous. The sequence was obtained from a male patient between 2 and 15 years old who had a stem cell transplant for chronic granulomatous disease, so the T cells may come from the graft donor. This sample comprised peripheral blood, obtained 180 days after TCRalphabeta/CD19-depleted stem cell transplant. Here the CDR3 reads CASSPTRSSTDTQYF. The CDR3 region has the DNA TGTGCCAGCAGCCCGACTCGCTCTAGCACAGATACGCAGTATTTT.